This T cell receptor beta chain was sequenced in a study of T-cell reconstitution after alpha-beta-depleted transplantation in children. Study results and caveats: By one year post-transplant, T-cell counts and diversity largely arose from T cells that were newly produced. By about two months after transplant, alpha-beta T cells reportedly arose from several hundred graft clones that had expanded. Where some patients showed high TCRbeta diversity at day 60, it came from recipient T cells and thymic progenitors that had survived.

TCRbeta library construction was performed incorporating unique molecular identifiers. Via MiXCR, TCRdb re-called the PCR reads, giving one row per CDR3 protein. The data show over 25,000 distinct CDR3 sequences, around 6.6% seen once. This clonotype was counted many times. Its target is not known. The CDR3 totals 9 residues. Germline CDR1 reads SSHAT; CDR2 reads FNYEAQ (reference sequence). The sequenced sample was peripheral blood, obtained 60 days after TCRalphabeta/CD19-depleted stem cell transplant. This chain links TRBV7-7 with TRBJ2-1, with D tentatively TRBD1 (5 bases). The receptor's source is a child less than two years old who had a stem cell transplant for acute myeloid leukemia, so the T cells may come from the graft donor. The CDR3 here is CAKGDEQFF. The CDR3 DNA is TGTGCTAAAGGGGATGAGCAGTTCTTC.